These 13 T cell receptor beta chains were sequenced from one sample in a study of beta chain features in type 1 diabetes. Regarding the study as a whole: Patients with Type 1 diabetes showed moderately but significantly shorter TCRB CDR3s in all four CD4+ subsets.

Expressed TCRB transcripts were sequenced because the isolated RNA had all been reverse transcribed beforehand. Sequencing used immunoSEQ multiplex PCR; TCRdb keeps in-frame clones, though not all of them. The data contain nearly 700,000 clones, about an eighth of them singletons. These receptors' targets are unknown. The sample comprised naive CD4+ T cells from blood. These TCRs come from a man aged 18 to 29 with type 1 diabetes.

This clone turned up a few times. This sequence joins TRBV6-6 and TRBJ1-5; 9 bases line up with TRBD1. The junction had 5 bases not matched to a gene; V was cut back by 6 bases and J by 2 bases. This CDR3 contains 15 residues. The germline V gene has CDR1 MNHNY and CDR2 SVGAGI (reference sequence). The CDR3 sequence is CASRGTGMGNQPQHF. The DNA of the CDR3 is TGTGCCAGCAGAGGGACAGGGATGGGCAATCAGCCCCAGCATTTT.

The chain employs TRBV27 and TRBJ1-1, with 7 bases that match TRBD1. This CDR3 contains 12 residues. Losses at the gene ends were 8 bases for V and 3 bases for J; bases not matched to a gene: 3. Germline V CDR1 and CDR2: MNHEY, SMNVEV (reference sequence). CDR3 DNA: TGTGCCAGCCGTACAGGGGACACTGAAGCTTTCTTT. Its protein is CASRTGDTEAFF.

The table lists this clone with a few counts. The rearrangement uses TRBV5-1 and TRBJ2-6; D not certain. CDR1 and CDR2 from the germline V gene are SGHRS and YFSETQ. Trimming left V 0 bases short and J 6 bases short, with 4 bases between. This CDR3 comprises 13 residues. The CDR3 loop is CASSLGEANVLTF. CDR3 coding DNA: TGCGCCAGCAGCTTGGGGGAGGCCAACGTCCTGACTTTC.

V gene TRBV28 combines with J gene TRBJ2-3; D is possibly TRBD1 (5 bases). Germline V gene lookup returns CDR1 MDHEN and CDR2 SYDVKM. The CDR3 runs 14 residues. V lost 8 bases and J lost 5, with 17 bases in between. The chain's CDR3 is CASGRPSTGDTQYF. The CDR3 DNA reads as TGTGCCAGCGGACGACCCAGTACAGGAGATACGCAGTATTTT.

V gene TRBV15 combines with J gene TRBJ2-7; no clear D gene. Germline V lookup: CDR1 LNHNV, CDR2 YYDKDF (reference sequence). CDR3 length: 13 amino acids. V was clipped by 0 bases and J by 5 bases, with 8 bases between them. Here the CDR3 DNA reads TGTGCCACCAGCAGAGATCTAGGGAACGAGCAGTACTTC. This encodes CATSRDLGNEQYF. The variable domain in full, completed from reference TRBV15 and TRBJ2-7, reads DAMVIQNPRYQVTQFGKPVTLSCSQTLNHNVMYWYQQKSSQAPKLLFHYYDKDFNNEADTPDNFQSRRPNTSFCFLDIRSPGLGDTAMYLCATSRDLGNEQYFGPGTRLTVT.

In its sample, this clone was seen a few times. The chain employs TRBV7-9 and TRBJ2-3, with D perhaps matching TRBD2 (6 bases). There are 15 residues in the CDR3. Trimming took 5 bases from V and 3 from J, leaving 15 bases between them. Looked up from germline, CDR1 is SEHNR and CDR2 is FQNEAQ (reference sequence). CDR3 residues: CASSQVRGLTDTQYF. CDR3 DNA: TGTGCCAGCAGCCAAGTTCGGGGGTTGACAGATACGCAGTATTTT.

V gene TRBV27 combines with J gene TRBJ1-6, with a weak D call TRBD1 (5 bases). CDR1 MNHEY and CDR2 SMNVEV come from the germline V gene (reference sequence). V dropped 2 bases and J dropped 9 bases, with 14 bases sitting between them. This CDR3 is 15 amino acids long. The CDR3 here is CASSLTVLGGSPLHF. DNA of the CDR3: TGTGCCAGCAGTTTAACAGTATTGGGGGGTTCACCCCTCCACTTT.

This clone has just a few counts. The chain uses TRBV7-2 and TRBJ1-5; D possibly corresponds to TRBD1 (5 bases). This CDR3 contains 15 residues. Germline V gene data show CDR1 as SGHTA and CDR2 as FQGNSA. The V and J ends lost 5 bases and 2 bases respectively, with 13 bases between them. The CDR3 loop reads CASSLNGGGNQPQHF. In nucleotides, the CDR3 is TGTGCCAGCAGCCTGAACGGAGGGGGCAATCAGCCCCAGCATTTT.

This clone was seen only a few times. The chain couples TRBV30 to TRBJ2-3, with TRBD1 as a possible D gene (6 bases). Per the germline V gene, CDR1 is GTSNPN and CDR2 is SVGIG (reference sequence). Trimming took 5 bases from V and 2 from J, leaving 14 bases between them. The CDR3 is made up of 14 amino acids. This chain's CDR3 is CAWGKGDTTDTQYF. The CDR3 region has the DNA TGTGCCTGGGGAAAGGGGGATACCACAGATACGCAGTATTTT.

This clone was seen only a few times. The CDR3 nucleotides read TGTGCCAGCAGGCAGACAGGGGGCATGGATACGCAGTATTTT. Encoded protein: CASRQTGGMDTQYF. The rearrangement joins TRBV27 to TRBJ2-3, with 10 positions matching TRBD1. Germline loops: CDR1 MNHEY, CDR2 SMNVEV (reference sequence). Trimming took 6 bases from V and 6 from J; bases not matched to a gene: 6. The CDR3 has 14 amino acids.

The rearrangement joins TRBV7-9 to TRBJ2-5, with TRBD2 identical over 7 bases. Trimming at V came to 6 bases and at J to 0 bases, leaving 4 bases not matched to a gene. The V gene's germline CDR1 is SEHNR and CDR2 FQNEAQ (reference sequence). The CDR3 sequence is 14 residues long. As DNA, the CDR3 is TGTGCCAGCAGGGCCACTAGCGACCAAGAGACCCAGTACTTC. As protein: CASRATSDQETQYF.

This clone was observed a few times. The V and J genes are TRBV6-6 and TRBJ1-4, with D possibly matching TRBD1 (5 bases). Germline loops: CDR1 MNHNY, CDR2 SVGAGI (reference sequence). The V end lost 2 bases, the J end lost 0 bases, and 7 bases lay between the germline ends. This CDR3 comprises 15 residues. The CDR3, as DNA: TGTGCCAGCAGTTACGCGGGGGCAACTAATGAAAAACTGTTTTTT. Residues: CASSYAGATNEKLFF.

The chain employs TRBV6-8 and TRBJ2-5, with D possibly matching TRBD1 (6 bases). Germline V gene sequence: CDR1 MNHGY, CDR2 SAAAGT. V was clipped by 6 bases and J by 4 bases, with 18 bases between them. The CDR3 is made up of 15 amino acids. DNA of the CDR3: TGTGCCAGCAGGGACAGATACGGGACAAGAGAGACCCAGTACTTC. It yields the protein CASRDRYGTRETQYF.